This is a list of T cell receptor beta chains from one sample in a study of CD8 T cells in Susac syndrome. Using its own MiXCR run on the immunoSEQ multiplex PCR reads, TCRdb lists one record per CDR3 protein. The sample holds 77,000 or so distinct CDR3 sequences, more than 85% seen once. The sequenced sample consisted of CD4+ T cells from PBMCs. These receptors came from a human donor with Susac syndrome. The CDR3 runs from the conserved cysteine through the conserved F or W. D genes are given only for firm matches. Clone size is not always given. Where it is, it says once, few, many or a class for expanded clones.

15 | TRBJ2-7 | TRBV12-3/TRBV12-4 | NA | TRBD1 | CASSRTGTVSYEQYF | TGTGCCAGCAGCCGGACAGGGACTGTCTCCTACGAGCAGTACTTC
14 | TRBJ2-5 | TRBV7-7 | NA | TRBD1 | CASSRDRGGETQYF | TGTGCCAGCAGCCGAGACAGGGGGGGAGAGACCCAGTACTTC
13 | TRBJ1-5 | TRBV15 | NA | NA | CAIGKPSNQPQHF | TGTGCCATCGGCAAACCGAGCAATCAGCCCCAGCATTTT
15 | TRBJ1-5 | TRBV18 | NA | NA | CASSPPGAANQPQHF | TGTGCCAGCTCACCACCGGGGGCCGCGAATCAGCCCCAGCATTTT
17 | TRBJ1-5 | TRBV7-9 | once | TRBD1 | CASRVTGTGISNQPQHF | TGTGCCAGCAGGGTGACAGGGACGGGAATTAGCAATCAGCCCCAGCATTTT
16 | TRBJ1-2 | TRBV7-9 | NA | NA | CASSYRGANQIDGYTF | TGTGCCAGCAGCTACCGAGGGGCAAATCAAATAGATGGCTACACCTTC
12 | TRBJ2-4 | TRBV20-1 | NA | TRBD2 | CSADQRGNIQYF | TGCAGTGCTGACCAGCGGGGAAACATTCAGTACTTC
15 | TRBJ1-2 | TRBV5-5 | NA | NA | CASSPSSRNSYGYTF | TGTGCCAGCAGCCCCTCATCGAGGAATTCCTATGGCTACACCTTC
14 | TRBJ1-4 | TRBV19 | NA | NA | CASSGTLTGEKLFF | TGTGCCAGTAGTGGGACCCTCACTGGTGAAAAACTGTTTTTT
16 | TRBJ2-3 | TRBV4-2 | NA | NA | CASSQEPPSKADTQYF | TGTGCCAGCAGCCAAGAGCCCCCTAGCAAGGCAGATACGCAGTATTTT
16 | TRBJ2-3 | TRBV4-2 | NA | NA | CASSQGASLSTDTQYF | TGTGCCAGCAGCCAAGGCGCCAGTCTGAGCACAGATACGCAGTATTTT
15 | TRBJ1-1 | TRBV14 | NA | NA | CASSQPRPLNTEAFF | TGTGCCAGCAGCCAACCCCGGCCGCTTAACACTGAAGCTTTCTTT
11 | TRBJ1-4 | TRBV7-9 | NA | NA | CASSLREKLFF | TGTGCCAGCAGCTTACGGGAAAAACTGTTTTTT
16 | TRBJ2-1 | TRBV7-2 | NA | TRBD2 | CASSPLLGGGGFEQFF | TGTGCCAGCAGCCCCCTCCTAGGCGGGGGGGGATTTGAGCAGTTCTTC
13 | TRBJ1-5 | TRBV6-2/TRBV6-3 | NA | NA | CASSYTHNQPQHF | TGTGCCAGCAGTTACACACACAATCAGCCCCAGCATTTT
15 | TRBJ2-3 | TRBV7-3 | NA | NA | CASSIEGLSTDTQYF | TGTGCCAGCAGCATTGAGGGACTGTCCACAGATACGCAGTATTTT
13 | TRBJ2-3 | TRBV29-1 | NA | NA | CSVESTFTDTQYF | TGCAGCGTTGAGTCGACCTTCACAGATACGCAGTATTTT
14 | TRBJ2-5 | TRBV7-2 | NA | TRBD2 | CASSLVGTSVAQYF | TGTGCCAGCAGCTTAGTTGGGACTAGCGTGGCCCAGTACTTC
16 | TRBJ2-3 | TRBV29-1 | NA | NA | CSVTNEWWRSTDTQYF | TGCAGCGTTACGAACGAGTGGTGGAGGAGTACAGATACGCAGTATTTT
14 | TRBJ2-7 | TRBV2 | NA | NA | CASSESRLTYEQYF | TGTGCCAGCAGTGAAAGCAGACTAACCTACGAGCAGTACTTC
15 | TRBJ2-5 | TRBV7-2 | NA | NA | CASSLAVIPGETQYF | TGTGCCAGCAGCTTAGCGGTGATTCCCGGGGAGACCCAGTACTTC
19 | TRBJ2-6 | TRBV19 | NA | TRBD1 | CASSISTGTGDVGANVLTF | TGTGCCAGTAGTATCTCGACAGGGACAGGAGATGTTGGGGCCAACGTCCTGACTTTC
16 | TRBJ2-4 | TRBV20-1 | NA | NA | CSAEDRTKIAKNIQYF | TGCAGTGCTGAAGACCGGACTAAGATAGCCAAAAACATTCAGTACTTC
13 | TRBJ1-5 | TRBV7-2 | NA | NA | CASSLGIDRSQHF | TGTGCCAGCAGCTTAGGTATTGATCGGTCCCAGCATTTT
17 | TRBJ2-1 | TRBV4-1 | NA | TRBD2 | CASSQDRAAGGQNEQFF | TGCGCCAGCAGCCAAGATCGGGCGGCGGGGGGCCAGAATGAGCAGTTCTTC
17 | TRBJ2-1 | TRBV5-6 | NA | NA | CASSLEVGRIRGNEQFF | TGTGCCAGCAGCTTGGAGGTGGGGCGCATTCGGGGCAATGAGCAGTTCTTC
14 | TRBJ2-4 | TRBV2 | NA | NA | CASRAGDGKNIQYF | TGTGCCAGCAGGGCAGGGGATGGGAAAAACATTCAGTACTTC
14 | TRBJ2-7 | TRBV7-9 | once | NA | CASSLGWEAGEQYF | TGTGCCAGCAGCCTCGGTTGGGAGGCGGGCGAGCAGTACTTC
16 | TRBJ1-6 | TRBV5-1 | NA | TRBD1 | CASTYSPGQVNSPLHF | TGCGCCAGCACTTATTCCCCGGGACAGGTCAATTCACCCCTCCACTTT
11 | TRBJ2-3 | TRBV19 | NA | NA | CASSGGHTQYF | TGTGCCAGCTCCGGGGGGCATACGCAGTATTTT
11 | TRBJ2-5 | TRBV20-1 | NA | NA | CSAIYERPQYF | TGCAGTGCTATATACGAGAGGCCCCAGTACTTC
15 | TRBJ2-7 | TRBV7-9 | NA | TRBD1 | CASTPTGTGSHEQYF | TGTGCCAGCACCCCTACCGGGACAGGGTCCCACGAGCAGTACTTC
18 | TRBJ2-5 | TRBV19 | NA | TRBD2 | CASSRALAGGPGSETQYF | TGTGCCAGTAGTAGAGCTCTAGCGGGAGGGCCCGGGTCGGAGACCCAGTACTTC
15 | TRBJ2-5 | TRBV5-1 | NA | NA | CASSLSVQAKETQYF | TGCGCCAGCAGCCTCAGCGTACAGGCGAAAGAGACCCAGTACTTC
16 | TRBJ1-5 | TRBV6-5 | NA | TRBD1 | CASSSLTGGLPKPQHF | TGTGCCAGCAGTTCCCTGACAGGGGGCCTCCCTAAGCCCCAGCATTTT
18 | TRBJ2-1 | TRBV15 | NA | NA | CATSREVIGGPRNNEQFF | TGTGCCACCAGCAGAGAGGTAATCGGGGGCCCCCGAAACAATGAGCAGTTCTTC
14 | TRBJ2-5 | TRBV30 | NA | TRBD1 | CAWSPGTGGETQYF | TGTGCCTGGAGTCCCGGGACAGGGGGAGAGACCCAGTACTTC
11 | TRBJ1-1 | TRBV20-1 | NA | NA | CSAPGRLGAFF | TGCAGTGCTCCCGGGCGTTTAGGAGCTTTCTTT
19 | TRBJ1-3 | TRBV12-3/TRBV12-4 | NA | NA | CASSRSSGTTYYSGNTIYF | TGTGCCAGCAGCCGATCCTCAGGGACGACATACTACTCTGGAAACACCATATATTTT
13 | TRBJ1-2 | TRBV20-1 | NA | NA | CSASAGASGGYTF | TGCAGTGCTAGTGCGGGAGCCTCGGGAGGCTACACCTTC
16 | TRBJ2-1 | TRBV7-2 | NA | TRBD2 | CASSLEGTSVRNEQFF | TGTGCCAGCAGCTTAGAAGGGACTAGCGTCCGCAATGAGCAGTTCTTC
14 | TRBJ1-5 | TRBV30 | NA | NA | CAWSVRGARQPQHF | TGTGCCTGGAGTGTACGGGGGGCTCGACAGCCCCAGCATTTT